Presented here are 3 T cell receptor beta chains from one specimen sequenced in a study of graft-versus-host responses after intestinal transplantation (dated by TCRdb to the early 2020s). The sample's time point, from its label and the paper: cells obtained before transplantation from donor or recipient. The library was built by means of the immunoSEQ multiplex PCR assay. Held by TCRdb, this immuneACCESS table contains in-frame sequences only and omits some clones. Under half of the omission traces to an unresolved V gene where checked; the cause of the rest is unknown. Across this sample there are some 10,000 clones, with about 31% seen only once. Less than 5.5% of the sample belongs to the ten largest clones. The sequences come from alloreactive CD4+ T cells from a mixed lymphocyte reaction culture, collected before transplantation. The sample's cell subset or site, from its label and the paper: CFSE-low proliferating T cells sorted from approximately 6-day pre-transplant mixed lymphocyte reaction (GvH or HvG direction). These receptors came from a human patient who was an organ donor for intestinal transplantation.

The V and J genes are TRBV7-9 and TRBJ1-1; no firm D call. Germline-derived CDR1 and CDR2 are SEHNR and FQNEAQ (reference sequence). This CDR3 contains 15 residues. Trimming left V 2 bases short and J 11 bases short, with 21 bases between. This CDR3 reads CASSLPSEQAVVAFF. The DNA for the CDR3 is TGTGCCAGCAGCTTACCTTCGGAGCAGGCCGTTGTGGCTTTCTTT.

This rearrangement joins TRBV7-3 to TRBJ2-1; 10 positions match TRBD1. CDR3 length equals 15 residues. The germline V gene encodes CDR1 SGHTA and CDR2 FQGTGA. Trimming took 5 bases from V and 7 from J; bases not matched to a gene: 8. The CDR3 is CASSIRQGAANEQFF. CDR3 nucleotide sequence: TGTGCCAGCAGCATCCGACAGGGGGCGGCGAATGAGCAGTTCTTC.

V usage is TRBV10-3 and J usage is TRBJ2-2; D perhaps matches TRBD1 (5 bases). The CDR3 is 17 residues long. V lost 7 bases and J lost 1, with 19 bases in between. Germline V gene lookup returns CDR1 ENHRY and CDR2 SYGVKD. CDR3 nucleotide sequence: TGTGCCATCACCCCGAATTCAGGGTTTGGGAACACCGGGGAGCTGTTTTTT. Protein: CAITPNSGFGNTGELFF.